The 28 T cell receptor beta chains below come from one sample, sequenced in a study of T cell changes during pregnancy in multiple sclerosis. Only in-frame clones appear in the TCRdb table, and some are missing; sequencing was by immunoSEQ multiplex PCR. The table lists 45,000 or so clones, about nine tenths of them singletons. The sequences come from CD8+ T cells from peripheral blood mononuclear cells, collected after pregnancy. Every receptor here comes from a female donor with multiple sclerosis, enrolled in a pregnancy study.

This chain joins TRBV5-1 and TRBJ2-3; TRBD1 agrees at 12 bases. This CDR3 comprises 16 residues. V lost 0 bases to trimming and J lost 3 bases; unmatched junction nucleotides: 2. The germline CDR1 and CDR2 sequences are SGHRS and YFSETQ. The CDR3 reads CASSLGGQGATDTQYF. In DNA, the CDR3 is TGCGCCAGCAGCTTGGGGGGACAGGGGGCAACAGATACGCAGTATTTT.

CDR3 bases: TGTGCCAGCAGCTTAAGTGGAGGGGCGCGCGAGCAGTACTTC. Translating it yields CASSLSGGAREQYF. The genes are TRBV7-3 and TRBJ2-7; TRBD2 is a possible D gene (6 bases). CDR1 is SGHTA, CDR2 FQGTGA, per germline. V lost 1 base, J lost 6 bases, and 13 bases lay in between. CDR3 length: 14 amino acids.

CDR3 in DNA: TGCGCCAGCAGCCAAGAACCAGGGCGCTTCGGCGGCTACACCTTC. Residues: CASSQEPGRFGGYTF. This rearrangement joins TRBV4-1 to TRBJ1-2, with D possibly matching TRBD1 (5 bases). CDR3 length: 15 amino acids. Germline lookup yields CDR1 MGHRA and CDR2 YSYEKL. Trimming shortened V by 0 bases and J by 8 bases, and 16 bases separated the two germline ends.

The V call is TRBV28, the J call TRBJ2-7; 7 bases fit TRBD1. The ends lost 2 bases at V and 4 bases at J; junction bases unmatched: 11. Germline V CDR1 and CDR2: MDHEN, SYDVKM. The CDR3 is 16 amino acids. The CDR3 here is CASSLEVVTGFYEQYF. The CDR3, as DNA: TGTGCCAGCAGTTTAGAGGTGGTGACAGGGTTTTACGAGCAGTACTTC.

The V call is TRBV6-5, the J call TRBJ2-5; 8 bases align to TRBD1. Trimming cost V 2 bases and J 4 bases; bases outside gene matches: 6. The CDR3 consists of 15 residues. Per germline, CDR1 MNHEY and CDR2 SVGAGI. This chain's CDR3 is CASSYQAGGAETQYF. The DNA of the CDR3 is TGTGCCAGCAGTTACCAAGCAGGGGGCGCAGAGACCCAGTACTTC.

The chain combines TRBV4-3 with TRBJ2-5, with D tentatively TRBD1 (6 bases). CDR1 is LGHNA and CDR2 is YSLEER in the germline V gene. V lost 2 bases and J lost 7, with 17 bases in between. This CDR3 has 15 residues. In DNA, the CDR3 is TGCGCCAGCAGCCAATATTGGACAGAAGTGGGGACCCAGTACTTC. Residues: CASSQYWTEVGTQYF.

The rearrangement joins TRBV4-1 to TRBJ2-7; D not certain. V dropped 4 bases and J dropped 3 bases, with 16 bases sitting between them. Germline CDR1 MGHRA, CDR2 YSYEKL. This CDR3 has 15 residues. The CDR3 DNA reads TGCGCCAGCAGCCTATCCTACCCGTCCCTCTACGAGCAGTACTTC. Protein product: CASSLSYPSLYEQYF.

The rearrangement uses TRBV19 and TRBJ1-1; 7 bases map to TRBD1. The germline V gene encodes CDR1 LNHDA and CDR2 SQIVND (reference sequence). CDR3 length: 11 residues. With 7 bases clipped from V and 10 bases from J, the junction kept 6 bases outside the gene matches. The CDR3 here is CASTRGPGAFF. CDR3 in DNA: TGTGCCAGTACTAGGGGGCCCGGAGCTTTCTTT.

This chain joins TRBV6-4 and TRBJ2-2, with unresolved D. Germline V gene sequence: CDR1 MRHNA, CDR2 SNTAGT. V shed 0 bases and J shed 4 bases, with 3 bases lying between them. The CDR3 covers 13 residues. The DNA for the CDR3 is TGTGCCAGCAGTGACTCTAGCACCGGGGAGCTGTTTTTT. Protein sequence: CASSDSSTGELFF.

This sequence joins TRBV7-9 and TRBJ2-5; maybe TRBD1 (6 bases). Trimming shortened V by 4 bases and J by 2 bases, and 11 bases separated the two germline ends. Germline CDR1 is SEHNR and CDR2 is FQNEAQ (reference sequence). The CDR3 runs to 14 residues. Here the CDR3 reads CASSYGQTQETQYF. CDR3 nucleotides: TGTGCCAGCAGCTACGGACAGACTCAAGAGACCCAGTACTTC.

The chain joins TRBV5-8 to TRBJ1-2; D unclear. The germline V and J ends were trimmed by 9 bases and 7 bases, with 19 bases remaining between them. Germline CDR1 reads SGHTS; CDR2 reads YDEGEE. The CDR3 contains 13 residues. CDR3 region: CANTNEYLSGYTF. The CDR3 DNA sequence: TGTGCCAACACTAACGAGTATCTGTCTGGCTACACCTTC.

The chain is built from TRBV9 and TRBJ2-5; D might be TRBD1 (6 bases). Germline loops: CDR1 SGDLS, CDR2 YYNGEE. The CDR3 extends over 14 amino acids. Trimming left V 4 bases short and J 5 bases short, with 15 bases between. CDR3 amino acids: CASSPKRGMETQYF. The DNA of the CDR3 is TGTGCCAGCAGCCCCAAGAGGGGGATGGAGACCCAGTACTTC.

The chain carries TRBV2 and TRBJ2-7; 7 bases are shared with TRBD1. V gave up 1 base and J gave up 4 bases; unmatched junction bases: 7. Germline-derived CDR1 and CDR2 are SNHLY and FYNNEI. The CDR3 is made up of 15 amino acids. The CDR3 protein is CASSEGPQGVYEQYF. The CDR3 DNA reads TGTGCCAGCAGTGAAGGACCGCAGGGGGTTTACGAGCAGTACTTC.

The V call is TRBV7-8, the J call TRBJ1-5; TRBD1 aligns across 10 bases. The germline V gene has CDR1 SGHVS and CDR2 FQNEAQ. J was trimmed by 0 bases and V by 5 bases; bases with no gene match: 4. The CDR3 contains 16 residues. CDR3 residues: CASSAGQGSSNQPQHF. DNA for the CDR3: TGTGCCAGCAGCGCGGGACAGGGGTCTAGCAATCAGCCCCAGCATTTT.

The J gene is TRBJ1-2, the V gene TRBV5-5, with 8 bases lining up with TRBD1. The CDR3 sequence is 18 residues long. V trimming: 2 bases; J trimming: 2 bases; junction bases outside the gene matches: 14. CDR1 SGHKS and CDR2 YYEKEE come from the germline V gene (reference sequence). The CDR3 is CASSFSADGQGGNYGYTF. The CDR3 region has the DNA TGTGCCAGCAGCTTTTCAGCCGACGGACAGGGAGGAAACTATGGCTACACCTTC.

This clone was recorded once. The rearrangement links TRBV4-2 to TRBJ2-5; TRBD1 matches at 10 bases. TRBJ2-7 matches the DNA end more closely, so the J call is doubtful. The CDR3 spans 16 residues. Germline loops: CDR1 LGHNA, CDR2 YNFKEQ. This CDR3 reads CASSQDEGDRGYEQYF. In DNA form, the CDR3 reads TGTGCCAGCAGCCAAGATGAAGGGGACAGGGGTTACGAGCAGTACTTC.

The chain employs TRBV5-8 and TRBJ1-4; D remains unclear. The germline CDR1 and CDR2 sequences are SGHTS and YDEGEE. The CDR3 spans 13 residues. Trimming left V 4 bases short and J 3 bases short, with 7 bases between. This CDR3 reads CASSGGPNEKLFF. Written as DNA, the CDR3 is TGTGCCAGCAGCGGAGGGCCTAATGAAAAACTGTTTTTT. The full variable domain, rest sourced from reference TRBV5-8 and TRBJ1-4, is EAGVTQSPTHLIKTRGQQATLRCSPISGHTSVYWYQQALGLGLQFLLWYDEGEERNRGNFPPRFSGRQFPNYSSELNVNALELEDSALYLCASSGGPNEKLFFGSGTQLSVL.

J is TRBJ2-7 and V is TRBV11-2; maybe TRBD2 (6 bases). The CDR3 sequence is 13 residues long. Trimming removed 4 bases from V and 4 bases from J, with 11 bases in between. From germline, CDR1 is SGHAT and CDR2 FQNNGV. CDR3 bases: TGTGCCAGCAGCTCAAAGACTAGGTACGAGCAGTACTTC. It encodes CASSSKTRYEQYF.

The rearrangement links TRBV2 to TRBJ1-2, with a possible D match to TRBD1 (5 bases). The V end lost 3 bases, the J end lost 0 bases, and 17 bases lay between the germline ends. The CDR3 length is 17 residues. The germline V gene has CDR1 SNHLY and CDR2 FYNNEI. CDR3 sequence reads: CASSDFGAGMANYGYTF. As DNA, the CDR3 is TGTGCCAGCAGTGATTTCGGCGCAGGGATGGCTAACTATGGCTACACCTTC.

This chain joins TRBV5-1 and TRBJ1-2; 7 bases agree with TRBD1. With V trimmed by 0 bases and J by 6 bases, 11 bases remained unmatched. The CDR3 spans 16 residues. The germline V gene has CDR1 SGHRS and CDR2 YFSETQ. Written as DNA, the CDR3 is TGCGCCAGCAGCTTGGACCCCGACAGGGAATGGGATGGCTACACCTTC. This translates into CASSLDPDREWDGYTF.

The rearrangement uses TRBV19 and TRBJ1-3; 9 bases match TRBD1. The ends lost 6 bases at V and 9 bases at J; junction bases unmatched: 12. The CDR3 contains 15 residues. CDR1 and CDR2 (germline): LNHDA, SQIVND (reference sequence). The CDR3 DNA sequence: TGTGCCAGTAGCCCATGGACAGGGGTACTTTCCACCATATATTTT. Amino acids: CASSPWTGVLSTIYF. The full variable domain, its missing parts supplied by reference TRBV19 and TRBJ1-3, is DGGITQSPKYLFRKEGQNVTLSCEQNLNHDAMYWYRQDPGQGLRLIYYSQIVNDFQKGDIAEGYSVSREKKESFPLTVTSAQKNPTAFYLCASSPWTGVLSTIYFGEGSWLTVV.

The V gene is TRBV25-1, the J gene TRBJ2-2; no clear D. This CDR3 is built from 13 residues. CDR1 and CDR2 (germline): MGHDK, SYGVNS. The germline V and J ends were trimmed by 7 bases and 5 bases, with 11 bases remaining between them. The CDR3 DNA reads TGTGCCAGCACCCAGACCGGGACCGGGGAGCTGTTTTTT. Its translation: CASTQTGTGELFF.

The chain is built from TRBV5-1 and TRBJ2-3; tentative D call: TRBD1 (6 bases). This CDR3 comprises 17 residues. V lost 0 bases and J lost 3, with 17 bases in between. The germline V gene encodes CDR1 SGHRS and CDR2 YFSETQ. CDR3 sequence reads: CASSLEVIARGTDTQYF. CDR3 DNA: TGCGCCAGCAGCTTGGAGGTTATTGCGAGGGGGACAGATACGCAGTATTTT.

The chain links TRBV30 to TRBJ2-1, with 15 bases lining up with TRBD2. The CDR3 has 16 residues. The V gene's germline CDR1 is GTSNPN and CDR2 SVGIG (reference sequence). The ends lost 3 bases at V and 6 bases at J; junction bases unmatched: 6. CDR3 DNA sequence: TGTGCCTGGAGGGTACCGGGACTAGCGGGGGGCAATGAGCAGTTCTTC. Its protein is CAWRVPGLAGGNEQFF. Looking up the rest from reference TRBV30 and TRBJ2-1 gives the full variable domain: SQTIHQWPATLVQPVGSPLSLECTVEGTSNPNLYWYRQAAGRGLQLLFYSVGIGQISSEVPQNLSASRPQDRQFILSSKKLLLSDSGFYLCAWRVPGLAGGNEQFFGPGTRLTVL.

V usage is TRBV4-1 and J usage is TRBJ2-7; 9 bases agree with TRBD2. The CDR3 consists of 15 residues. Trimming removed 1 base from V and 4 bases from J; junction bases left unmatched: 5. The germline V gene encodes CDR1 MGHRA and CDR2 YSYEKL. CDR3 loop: CASSQAREGFYEQYF. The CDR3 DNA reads TGCGCCAGCAGCCAAGCGCGGGAGGGGTTTTACGAGCAGTACTTC.

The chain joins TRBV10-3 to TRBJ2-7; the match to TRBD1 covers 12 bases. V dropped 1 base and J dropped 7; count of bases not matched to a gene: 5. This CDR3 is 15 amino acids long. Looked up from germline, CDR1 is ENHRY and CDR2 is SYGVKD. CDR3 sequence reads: CAISELGTGGSEQYF. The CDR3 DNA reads TGTGCCATCAGTGAGTTGGGGACAGGGGGCTCGGAGCAGTACTTC.

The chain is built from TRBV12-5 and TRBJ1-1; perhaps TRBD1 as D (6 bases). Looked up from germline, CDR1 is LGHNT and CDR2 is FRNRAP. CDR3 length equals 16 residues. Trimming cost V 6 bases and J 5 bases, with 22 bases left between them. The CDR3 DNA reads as TGTGCTAGTGGCGAAACTCCTTGGGGGCGGCGGACTGAAGCTTTCTTT. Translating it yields CASGETPWGRRTEAFF.

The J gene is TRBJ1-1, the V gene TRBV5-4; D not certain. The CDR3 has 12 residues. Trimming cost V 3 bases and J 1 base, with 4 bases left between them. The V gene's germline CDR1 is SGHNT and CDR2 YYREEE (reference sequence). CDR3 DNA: TGTGCCAGCAGCTCAGAGAACACTGAAGCTTTCTTT. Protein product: CASSSENTEAFF. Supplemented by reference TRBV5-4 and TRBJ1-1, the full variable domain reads ETGVTQSPTHLIKTRGQQVTLRCSSQSGHNTVSWYQQALGQGPQFIFQYYREEENGRGNFPPRFSGLQFPNYSSELNVNALELDDSALYLCASSSENTEAFFGQGTRLTVV.